This T cell receptor (beta chain) was sequenced for a study of vaccination and CD4 T cells after COVID-19. Overall study results and limits: The analysis of convalescent patients involved relatively few individuals and lacked early post-infection timepoints.

This clonotype was found once. Its antigen remains unknown. Using its own MiXCR run on the PCR reads, TCRdb lists one record per CDR3 protein. The top ten clones hold 1.1% of a sample with 20,000 to 25,000 distinct CDR3 sequences, about 60% of them seen once. Sequencing was performed on CD4+ T cells from blood, taken before SARS-CoV-2 vaccination. This TCR was sampled from a human donor who had recovered from COVID-19.

The CDR3 region has the DNA TGTGCCAGCAGCCAGCGTTCGTCGGGAAACACCATATATTTT. This translates into CASSQRSSGNTIYF. The rearrangement joins TRBV7-2 to TRBJ1-3; no clear D gene. Trimming took off 5 bases at V and 4 bases at J, with 12 bases between the two ends. The germline CDR1 and CDR2 sequences are SGHTA and FQGNSA. This CDR3 spans 14 amino acids.